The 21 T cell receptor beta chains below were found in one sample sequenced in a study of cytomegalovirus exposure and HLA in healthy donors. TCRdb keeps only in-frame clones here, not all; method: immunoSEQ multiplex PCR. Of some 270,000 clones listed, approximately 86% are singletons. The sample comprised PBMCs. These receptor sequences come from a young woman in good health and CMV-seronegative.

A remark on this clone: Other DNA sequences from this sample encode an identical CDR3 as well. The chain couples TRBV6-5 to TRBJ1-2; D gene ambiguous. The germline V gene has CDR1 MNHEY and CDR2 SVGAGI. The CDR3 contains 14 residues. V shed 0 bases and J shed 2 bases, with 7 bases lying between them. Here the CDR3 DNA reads TGTGCCAGCAGTTACTCTGGGCAGAACTATGGCTACACCTTC. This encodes CASSYSGQNYGYTF.

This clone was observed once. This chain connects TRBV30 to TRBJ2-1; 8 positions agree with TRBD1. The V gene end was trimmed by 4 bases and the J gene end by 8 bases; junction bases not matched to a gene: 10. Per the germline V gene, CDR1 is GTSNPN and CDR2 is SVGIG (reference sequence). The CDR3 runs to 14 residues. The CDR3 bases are TGTGCCTGGATGTTTTGGGCAGGGGGCCATGAGCAGTTCTTC. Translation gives CAWMFWAGGHEQFF.

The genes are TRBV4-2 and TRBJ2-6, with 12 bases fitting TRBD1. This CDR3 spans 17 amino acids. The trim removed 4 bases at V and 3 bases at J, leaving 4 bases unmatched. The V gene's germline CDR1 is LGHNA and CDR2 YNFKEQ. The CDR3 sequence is CASSRGQGALGANVLTF. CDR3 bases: TGTGCCAGCAGCCGGGGACAGGGGGCCCTTGGGGCCAACGTCCTGACTTTC.

This CDR3 is CASSYRGGYYEQYF. The DNA for the CDR3 is TGTGCCAGCAGTTACCGTGGCGGCTACTACGAGCAGTACTTC. The chain joins TRBV6-5 to TRBJ2-7; D unresolved. Germline V CDR1 and CDR2: MNHEY, SVGAGI. The CDR3 loop spans 14 amino acids. V lost 2 bases to trimming and J lost 3 bases, with 11 bases between them.

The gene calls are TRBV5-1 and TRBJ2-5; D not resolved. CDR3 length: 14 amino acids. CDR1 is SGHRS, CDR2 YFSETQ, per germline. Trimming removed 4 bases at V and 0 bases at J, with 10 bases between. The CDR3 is CASSPHPYQETQYF. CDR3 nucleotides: TGCGCCAGCAGCCCACACCCGTACCAAGAGACCCAGTACTTC.

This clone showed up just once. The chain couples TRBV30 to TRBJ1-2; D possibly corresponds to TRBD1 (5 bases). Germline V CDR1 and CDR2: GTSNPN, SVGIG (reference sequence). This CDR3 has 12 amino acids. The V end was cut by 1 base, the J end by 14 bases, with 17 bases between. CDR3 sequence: CAWSEGWGEETF. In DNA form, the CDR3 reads TGTGCCTGGAGTGAGGGTTGGGGCGAGGAGACCTTC.

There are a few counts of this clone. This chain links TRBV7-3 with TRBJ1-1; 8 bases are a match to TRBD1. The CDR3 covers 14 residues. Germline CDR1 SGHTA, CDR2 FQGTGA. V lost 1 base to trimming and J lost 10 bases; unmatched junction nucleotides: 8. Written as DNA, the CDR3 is TGTGCCAGCAGCTTAAATCCCGGACAGGGAGGAGCTTTCTTT. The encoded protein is CASSLNPGQGGAFF.

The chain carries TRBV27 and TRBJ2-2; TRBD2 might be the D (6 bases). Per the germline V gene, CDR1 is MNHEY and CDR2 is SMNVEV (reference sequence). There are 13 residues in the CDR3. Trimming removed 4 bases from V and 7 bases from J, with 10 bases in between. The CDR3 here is CASSSGEHGELFF. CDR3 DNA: TGTGCCAGCAGTTCGGGGGAGCACGGGGAGCTGTTTTTT.

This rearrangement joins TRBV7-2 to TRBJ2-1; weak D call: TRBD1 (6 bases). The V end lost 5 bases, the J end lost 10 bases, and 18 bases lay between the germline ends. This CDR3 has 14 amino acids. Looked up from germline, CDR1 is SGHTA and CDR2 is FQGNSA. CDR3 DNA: TGTGCCAGCAGCCCTACCCCGGACAGACTGGAGCAGTTCTTC. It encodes CASSPTPDRLEQFF.

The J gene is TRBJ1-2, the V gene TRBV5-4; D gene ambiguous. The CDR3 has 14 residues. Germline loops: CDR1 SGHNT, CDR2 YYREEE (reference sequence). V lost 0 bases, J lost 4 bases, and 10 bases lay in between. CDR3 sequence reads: CASSLAGNGYGYTF. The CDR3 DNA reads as TGTGCCAGCAGCTTGGCAGGAAACGGCTATGGCTACACCTTC.

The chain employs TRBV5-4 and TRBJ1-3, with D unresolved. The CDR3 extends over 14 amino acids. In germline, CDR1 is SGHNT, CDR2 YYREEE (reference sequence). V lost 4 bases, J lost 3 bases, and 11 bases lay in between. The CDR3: CASSTAGVGNTIYF. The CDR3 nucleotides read TGTGCCAGCAGCACGGCAGGTGTTGGAAACACCATATATTTT.

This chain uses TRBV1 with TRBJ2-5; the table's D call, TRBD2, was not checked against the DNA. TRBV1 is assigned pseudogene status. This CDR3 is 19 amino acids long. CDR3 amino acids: CTSSLWVPGLAEVGETQYF. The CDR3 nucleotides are TGCACCAGCAGCCTTTGGGTTCCGGGACTAGCGGAGGTTGGAGAGACCCAGTACTTC.

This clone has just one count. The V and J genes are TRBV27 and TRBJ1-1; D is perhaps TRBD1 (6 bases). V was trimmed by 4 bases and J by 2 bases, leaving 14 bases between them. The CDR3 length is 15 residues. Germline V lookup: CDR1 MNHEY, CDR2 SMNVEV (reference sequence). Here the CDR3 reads CASSSSYRANTEAFF. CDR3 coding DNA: TGTGCCAGCAGTTCCTCCTACAGGGCCAACACTGAAGCTTTCTTT.

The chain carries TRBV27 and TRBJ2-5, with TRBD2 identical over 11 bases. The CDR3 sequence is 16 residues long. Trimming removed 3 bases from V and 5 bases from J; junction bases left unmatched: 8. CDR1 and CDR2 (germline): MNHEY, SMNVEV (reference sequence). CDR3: CASSLKASGGIETQYF. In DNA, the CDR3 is TGTGCCAGCAGTTTGAAGGCTAGCGGGGGGATTGAGACCCAGTACTTC.

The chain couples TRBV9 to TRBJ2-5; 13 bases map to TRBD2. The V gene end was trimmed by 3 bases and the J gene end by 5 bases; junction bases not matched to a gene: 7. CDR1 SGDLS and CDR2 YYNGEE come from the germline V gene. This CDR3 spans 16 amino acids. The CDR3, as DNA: TGTGCCAGCAGCGCAGAACTAGCGGGGGGGCGGGAGACCCAGTACTTC. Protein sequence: CASSAELAGGRETQYF.

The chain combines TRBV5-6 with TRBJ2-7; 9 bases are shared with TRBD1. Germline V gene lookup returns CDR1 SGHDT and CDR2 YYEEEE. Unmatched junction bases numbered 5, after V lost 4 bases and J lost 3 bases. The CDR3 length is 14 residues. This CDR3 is CASSAGQGFYEQYF. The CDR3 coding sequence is TGTGCCAGCAGCGCGGGACAGGGATTCTACGAGCAGTACTTC.

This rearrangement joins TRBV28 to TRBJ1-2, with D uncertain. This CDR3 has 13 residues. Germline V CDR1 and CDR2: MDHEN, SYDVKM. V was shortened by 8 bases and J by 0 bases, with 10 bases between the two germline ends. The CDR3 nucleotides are TGTGCCAGCCAGTTGGTAACTAACTATGGCTACACCTTC. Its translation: CASQLVTNYGYTF.

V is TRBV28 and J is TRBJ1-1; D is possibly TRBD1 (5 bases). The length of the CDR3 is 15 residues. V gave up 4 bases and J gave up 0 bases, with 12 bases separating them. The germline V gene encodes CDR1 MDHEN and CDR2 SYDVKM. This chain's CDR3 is CASSSAGGMNTEAFF. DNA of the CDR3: TGTGCCAGCAGTTCGGCGGGGGGTATGAACACTGAAGCTTTCTTT.

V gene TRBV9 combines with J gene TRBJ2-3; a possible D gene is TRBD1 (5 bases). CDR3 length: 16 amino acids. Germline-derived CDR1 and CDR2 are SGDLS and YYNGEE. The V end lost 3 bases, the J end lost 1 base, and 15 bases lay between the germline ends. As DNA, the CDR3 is TGTGCCAGCAGCGGAGTCGACAGAGGCCGCACAGATACGCAGTATTTT. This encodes CASSGVDRGRTDTQYF. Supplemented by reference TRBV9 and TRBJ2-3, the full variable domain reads DSGVTQTPKHLITATGQRVTLRCSPRSGDLSVYWYQQSLDQGLQFLIQYYNGEERAKGNILERFSAQQFPDLHSELNLSSLELGDSALYFCASSGVDRGRTDTQYFGPGTRLTVL.

CDR3 loop: CASGGSSNQPQHF. The CDR3 coding sequence is TGTGCCAGCGGGGGGTCGAGCAATCAGCCCCAGCATTTT. The chain has TRBV6-5 and TRBJ1-5, with D perhaps matching TRBD1 (5 bases). Germline lookup yields CDR1 MNHEY and CDR2 SVGAGI. The CDR3 sequence is 13 residues long. V lost 8 bases and J 1 base, leaving 9 bases between the germline ends.

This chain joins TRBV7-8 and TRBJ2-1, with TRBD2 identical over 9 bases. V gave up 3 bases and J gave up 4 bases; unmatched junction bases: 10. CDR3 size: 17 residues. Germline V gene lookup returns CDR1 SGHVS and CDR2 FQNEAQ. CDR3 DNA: TGTGCCAGCAGCTTTAGCATTTCTAGCGGGGTATACAATGAGCAGTTCTTC. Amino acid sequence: CASSFSISSGVYNEQFF.